Listed below are T cell receptor beta chains from one sample, sequenced in a study of CD8+ T cells in alopecia areata. The protocol was immunoSEQ multiplex PCR, while the TCRdb copy is restricted to in-frame clones and leaves out a portion. The table records roughly 280,000 clones, roughly 63% of them present only once. The specimen comprised CD4+ T cells sorted from blood, sampled at week 52, from a patient treated with tofacitinib. These TCRs come from a human donor with alopecia areata. CDR3s leave out the opening cysteine and the closing phenylalanine or tryptophan. The order of the fields is V gene, J gene, CDR3 protein.

V gene: TRBV29-1; J gene: TRBJ1-2; CDR3 protein: SVAPSVNYGYT
V gene: TRBV29-1; J gene: TRBJ2-3; CDR3 protein: SWGLSTDTQY
V gene: TRBV18; J gene: TRBJ2-6; CDR3 protein: ASSPRAVGANVLT
V gene: TRBV30; J gene: TRBJ2-5; CDR3 protein: AWSSGGGETQY
V gene: TRBV9; J gene: TRBJ1-6; CDR3 protein: ASSVLPGYNSPLH
V gene: TRBV5-1; J gene: TRBJ2-5; CDR3 protein: ASSLGQDYQETQY
V gene: TRBV5-1; J gene: TRBJ2-1; CDR3 protein: ASSSTGGNEQF
V gene: TRBV7-9; J gene: TRBJ2-5; CDR3 protein: ASSLGTATGETQY
V gene: TRBV7-2; J gene: TRBJ2-5; CDR3 protein: ASSPRLAGHQETQY
V gene: TRBV6-5; J gene: TRBJ1-2; CDR3 protein: ASSQPRVGGYT
V gene: TRBV7-2; J gene: TRBJ2-5; CDR3 protein: ASSVGYTGGLKTQY
V gene: TRBV6-1; J gene: TRBJ1-1; CDR3 protein: ASSGRGGYGRTEAF
V gene: TRBV7-9; J gene: TRBJ2-5; CDR3 protein: ASSFGFQETQY
V gene: TRBV5-1; J gene: TRBJ2-5; CDR3 protein: ASSPARDGETQY
V gene: TRBV5-1; J gene: TRBJ1-4; CDR3 protein: ASSLGQSNEKLF
V gene: TRBV4-1; J gene: TRBJ2-1; CDR3 protein: ASSPEDRYNEQF
V gene: TRBV30; J gene: TRBJ1-5; CDR3 protein: ASSGKSNQPQH
V gene: TRBV18; J gene: TRBJ1-1; CDR3 protein: ASSPTMDSLNTEAF
V gene: TRBV30; J gene: TRBJ2-7; CDR3 protein: AWSVPGRSSYEQY
V gene: TRBV5-1; J gene: TRBJ2-2; CDR3 protein: ASSQNTGELF
V gene: TRBV5-4; J gene: TRBJ2-1; CDR3 protein: ASTLRGTYNEQF
V gene: TRBV30; J gene: TRBJ1-1; CDR3 protein: ARRRSNTEAF
V gene: TRBV20-1; J gene: TRBJ2-5; CDR3 protein: SALGETQY
V gene: TRBV6-5; J gene: TRBJ2-7; CDR3 protein: ASSSSGTGFHEQY
V gene: TRBV9; J gene: TRBJ1-5; CDR3 protein: ASSVDDGPPQH
V gene: TRBV29-1; J gene: TRBJ2-3; CDR3 protein: SVGLGGVDTQY
V gene: TRBV6-1; J gene: TRBJ1-6; CDR3 protein: ASSEWGRGQVYSPLH
V gene: TRBV9; J gene: TRBJ2-1; CDR3 protein: ASSVATGYNEQF
V gene: TRBV30; J gene: TRBJ1-3; CDR3 protein: AWREPLKRSGNTIY
V gene: TRBV25-1; J gene: TRBJ1-1; CDR3 protein: ASNKRGLSNTEAF
V gene: TRBV30; J gene: TRBJ1-4; CDR3 protein: AWSPGTGSEKLF